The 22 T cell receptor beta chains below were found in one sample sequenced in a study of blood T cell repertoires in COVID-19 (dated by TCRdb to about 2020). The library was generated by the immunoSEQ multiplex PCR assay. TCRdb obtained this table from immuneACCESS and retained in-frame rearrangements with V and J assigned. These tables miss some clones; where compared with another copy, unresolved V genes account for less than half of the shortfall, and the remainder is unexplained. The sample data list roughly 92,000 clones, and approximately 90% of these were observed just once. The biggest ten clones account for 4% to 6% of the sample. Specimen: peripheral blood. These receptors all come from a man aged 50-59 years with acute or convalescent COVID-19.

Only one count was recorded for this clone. Here the CDR3 DNA reads TGTGCCAGCAGCTTAGGGCAGGGAAACTCTGGGGCCAACGTCCTGACTTTC. Amino acid sequence: CASSLGQGNSGANVLTF. The gene calls are TRBV11-3 and TRBJ2-6; tentative D call: TRBD1 (5 bases). Trimming pared 1 base from V and 0 bases from J, leaving 10 bases between. The CDR3 is 17 amino acids. The germline CDR1 and CDR2 sequences are SGHNT and YENEEA.

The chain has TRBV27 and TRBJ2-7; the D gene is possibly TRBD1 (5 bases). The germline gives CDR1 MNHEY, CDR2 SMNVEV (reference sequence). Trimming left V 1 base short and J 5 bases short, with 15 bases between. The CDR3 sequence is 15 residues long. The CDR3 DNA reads TGTGCCAGCAGTTTATTGCAGGGTTCGGCCCACGAGCAGTACTTC. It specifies CASSLLQGSAHEQYF.

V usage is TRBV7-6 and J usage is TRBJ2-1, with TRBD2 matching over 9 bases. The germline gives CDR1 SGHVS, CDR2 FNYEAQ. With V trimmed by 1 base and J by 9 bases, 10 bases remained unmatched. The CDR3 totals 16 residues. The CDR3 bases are TGTGCCAGCAGCTTAGAGGTAGCGGGAGCCCATGGTGAGCAGTTCTTC. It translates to CASSLEVAGAHGEQFF.

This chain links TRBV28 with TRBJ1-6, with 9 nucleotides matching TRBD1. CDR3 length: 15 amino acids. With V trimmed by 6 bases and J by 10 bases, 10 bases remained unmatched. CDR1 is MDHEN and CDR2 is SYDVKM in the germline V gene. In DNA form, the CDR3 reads TGTGCCAGCAGCGACCAGGACAGGGGACAATCACCCCTCCACTTT. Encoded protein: CASSDQDRGQSPLHF.

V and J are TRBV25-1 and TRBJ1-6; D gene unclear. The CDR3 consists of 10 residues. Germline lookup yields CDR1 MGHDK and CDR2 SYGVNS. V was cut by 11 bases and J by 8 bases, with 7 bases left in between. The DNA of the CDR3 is TGTGCCCCACGGGATTCACCCCTCCACTTT. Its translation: CAPRDSPLHF.

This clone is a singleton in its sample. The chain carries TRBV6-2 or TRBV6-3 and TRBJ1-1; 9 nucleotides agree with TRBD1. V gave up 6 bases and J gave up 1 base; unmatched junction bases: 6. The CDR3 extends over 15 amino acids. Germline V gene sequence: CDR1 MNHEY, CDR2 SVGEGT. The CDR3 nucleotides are TGTGCCAGCAGCTCCGCGGGACAGGGGAACACTGAAGCTTTCTTT. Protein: CASSSAGQGNTEAFF.

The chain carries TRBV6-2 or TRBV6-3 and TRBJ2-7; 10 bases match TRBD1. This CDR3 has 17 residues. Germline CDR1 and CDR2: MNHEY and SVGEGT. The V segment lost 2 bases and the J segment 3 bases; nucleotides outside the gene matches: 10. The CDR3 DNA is TGTGCCAGCAGTTACGGATCACCGGGACAGGGGAGCTACGAGCAGTACTTC. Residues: CASSYGSPGQGSYEQYF.

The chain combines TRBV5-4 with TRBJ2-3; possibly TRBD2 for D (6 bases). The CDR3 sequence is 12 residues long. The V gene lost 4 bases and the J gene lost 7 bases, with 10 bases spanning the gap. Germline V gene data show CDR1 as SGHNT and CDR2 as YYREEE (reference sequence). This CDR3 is CASSPGSNTQYF. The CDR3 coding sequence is TGTGCCAGCAGCCCCGGGAGTAATACGCAGTATTTT.

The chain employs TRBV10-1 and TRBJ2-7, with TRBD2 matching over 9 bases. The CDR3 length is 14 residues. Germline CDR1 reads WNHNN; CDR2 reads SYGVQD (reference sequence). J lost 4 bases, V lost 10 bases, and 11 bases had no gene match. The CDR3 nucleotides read TGCGCCACGGATGGCGAGCGGGAGGCTTACGAGCAGTACTTC. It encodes CATDGEREAYEQYF.

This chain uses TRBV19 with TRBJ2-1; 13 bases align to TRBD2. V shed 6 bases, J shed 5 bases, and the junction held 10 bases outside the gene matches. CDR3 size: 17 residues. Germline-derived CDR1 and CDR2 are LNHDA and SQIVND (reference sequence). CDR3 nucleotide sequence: TGTGCCAGTAGGACACCCGGGGGGACTAGCGGGAACAATGAGCAGTTCTTC. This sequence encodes CASRTPGGTSGNNEQFF. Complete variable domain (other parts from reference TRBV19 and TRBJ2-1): DGGITQSPKYLFRKEGQNVTLSCEQNLNHDAMYWYRQDPGQGLRLIYYSQIVNDFQKGDIAEGYSVSREKKESFPLTVTSAQKNPTAFYLCASRTPGGTSGNNEQFFGPGTRLTVL.

DNA for the CDR3: TGTGCCAGCAGTTTATTAGGATCTAGCTCCTACGAGCAGTACTTC. Protein: CASSLLGSSSYEQYF. The V gene is TRBV28, the J gene TRBJ2-7; D gene unclear. V gave up 1 base and J gave up 0 bases, with 10 bases separating them. Germline V CDR1 and CDR2: MDHEN, SYDVKM. The CDR3 spans 15 residues.

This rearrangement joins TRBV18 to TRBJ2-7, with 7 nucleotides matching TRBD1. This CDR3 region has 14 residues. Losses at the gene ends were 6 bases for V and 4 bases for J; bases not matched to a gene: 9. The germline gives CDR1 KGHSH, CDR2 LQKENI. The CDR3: CASSPTGTDYEQYF. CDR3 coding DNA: TGTGCCAGCTCCCCAACCGGGACAGATTACGAGCAGTACTTC.

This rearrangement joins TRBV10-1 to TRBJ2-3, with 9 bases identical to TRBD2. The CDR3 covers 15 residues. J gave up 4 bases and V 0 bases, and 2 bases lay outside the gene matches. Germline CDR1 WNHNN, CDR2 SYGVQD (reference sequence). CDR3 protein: CASSESLAGPDTQYF. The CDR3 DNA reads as TGCGCCAGCAGTGAGTCGCTAGCGGGACCAGATACGCAGTATTTT.

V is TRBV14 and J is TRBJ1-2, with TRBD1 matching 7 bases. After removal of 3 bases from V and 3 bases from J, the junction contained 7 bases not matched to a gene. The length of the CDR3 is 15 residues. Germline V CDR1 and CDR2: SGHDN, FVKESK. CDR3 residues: CASSHPGQKDYGYTF. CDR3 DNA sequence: TGTGCCAGCAGCCATCCGGGACAGAAGGACTATGGCTACACCTTC.

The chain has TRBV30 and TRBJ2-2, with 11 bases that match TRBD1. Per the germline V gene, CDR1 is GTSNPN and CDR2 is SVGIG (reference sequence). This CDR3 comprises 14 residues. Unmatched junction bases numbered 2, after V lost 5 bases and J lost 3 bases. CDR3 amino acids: CAWGQGAYTGELFF. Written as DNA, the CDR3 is TGTGCCTGGGGACAGGGGGCTTACACCGGGGAGCTGTTTTTT. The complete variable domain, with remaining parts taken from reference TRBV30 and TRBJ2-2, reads SQTIHQWPATLVQPVGSPLSLECTVEGTSNPNLYWYRQAAGRGLQLLFYSVGIGQISSEVPQNLSASRPQDRQFILSSKKLLLSDSGFYLCAWGQGAYTGELFFGEGSRLTVL.

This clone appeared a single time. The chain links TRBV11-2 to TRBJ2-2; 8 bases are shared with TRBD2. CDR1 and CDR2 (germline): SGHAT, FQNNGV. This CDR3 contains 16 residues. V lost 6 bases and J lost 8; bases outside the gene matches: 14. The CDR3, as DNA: TGTGCCAGCAGGTCCCCTATAGCGGGAAATACGGGGGAGCTGTTTTTT. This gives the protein CASRSPIAGNTGELFF.

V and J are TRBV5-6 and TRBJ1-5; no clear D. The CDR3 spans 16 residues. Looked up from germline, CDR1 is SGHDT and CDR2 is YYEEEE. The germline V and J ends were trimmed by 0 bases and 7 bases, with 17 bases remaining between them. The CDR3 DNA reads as TGTGCCAGCAGCTTGGGTTCCCTCCGTATGAGCCAGCCCCAGCATTTT. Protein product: CASSLGSLRMSQPQHF.

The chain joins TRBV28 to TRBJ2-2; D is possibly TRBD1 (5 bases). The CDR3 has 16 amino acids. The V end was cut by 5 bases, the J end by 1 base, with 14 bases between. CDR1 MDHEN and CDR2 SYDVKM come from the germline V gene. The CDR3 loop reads CASSRWGFGNTGELFF. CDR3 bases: TGTGCCAGCAGTCGGTGGGGCTTCGGGAACACCGGGGAGCTGTTTTTT.

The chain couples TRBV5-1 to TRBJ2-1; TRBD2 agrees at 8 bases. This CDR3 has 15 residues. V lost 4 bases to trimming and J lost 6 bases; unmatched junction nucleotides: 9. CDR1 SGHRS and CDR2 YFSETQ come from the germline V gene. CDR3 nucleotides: TGCGCCAGCAGCCCGGGACTAGGACCCCCCAATGAGCAGTTCTTC. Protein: CASSPGLGPPNEQFF.

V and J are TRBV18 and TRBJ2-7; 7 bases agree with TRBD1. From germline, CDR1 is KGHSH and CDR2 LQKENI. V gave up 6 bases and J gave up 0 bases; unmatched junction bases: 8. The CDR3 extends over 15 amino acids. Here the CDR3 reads CASSHPGQSSYEQYF. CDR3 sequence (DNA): TGTGCCAGCTCCCACCCGGGACAGAGCTCCTACGAGCAGTACTTC.

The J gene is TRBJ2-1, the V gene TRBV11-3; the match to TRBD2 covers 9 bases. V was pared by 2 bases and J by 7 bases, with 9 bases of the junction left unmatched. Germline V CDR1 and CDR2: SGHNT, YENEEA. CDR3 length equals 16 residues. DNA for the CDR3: TGTGCCAGCAGCTTACAAACGGGGCGGGAGGGGAATGAGCAGTTCTTC. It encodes CASSLQTGREGNEQFF.

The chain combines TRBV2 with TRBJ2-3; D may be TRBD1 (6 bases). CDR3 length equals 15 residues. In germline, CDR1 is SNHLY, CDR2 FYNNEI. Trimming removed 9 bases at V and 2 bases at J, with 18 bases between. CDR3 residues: CASGRQETITDTQYF. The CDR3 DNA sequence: TGTGCCAGTGGGAGACAGGAGACAATCACAGATACGCAGTATTTT.